The 30 T cell receptor beta chains given below trace back to one sample, sequenced in a study of blood T cell repertoires in COVID-19. Sequencing used immunoSEQ multiplex PCR; TCRdb keeps in-frame clones, though not all of them. The table lists about 440,000 clones, around 90% of them singletons, with 1.5% to 2% in the top ten. Material for sequencing was PBMCs or T cells enriched from blood (not recorded which). These receptors were collected from a young woman with acute COVID-19.

The V gene is TRBV30, the J gene TRBJ1-1, with a tentative D call TRBD1 (5 bases). The CDR3 has 14 amino acids. Germline loops: CDR1 GTSNPN, CDR2 SVGIG (reference sequence). The germline V and J ends were trimmed by 5 bases and 0 bases, with 13 bases remaining between them. The CDR3 DNA follows: TGTGCCTGGGCAAGGGGATCTGTGAACACTGAAGCTTTCTTT. Translated, it gives CAWARGSVNTEAFF. The full variable domain, completed using reference TRBV30 and TRBJ1-1, is SQTIHQWPATLVQPVGSPLSLECTVEGTSNPNLYWYRQAAGRGLQLLFYSVGIGQISSEVPQNLSASRPQDRQFILSSKKLLLSDSGFYLCAWARGSVNTEAFFGQGTRLTVV.

This clone was found once. CDR3 in DNA: TGTGCCATAAGGGGGCCGGATGAAAAACTGTTTTTT. Translation gives CAIRGPDEKLFF. The chain combines TRBV6-5 with TRBJ1-4; 7 positions agree with TRBD1. CDR1 and CDR2 from the germline V gene are MNHEY and SVGAGI. The J segment lost 6 bases and the V segment lost 10 bases, leaving 5 bases of the junction unmatched. CDR3 length: 12 residues.

The rearrangement joins TRBV15 to TRBJ1-5, with D perhaps matching TRBD1 (5 bases). Germline assignment: CDR1 LNHNV and CDR2 YYDKDF (reference sequence). The CDR3 covers 14 residues. V gave up 3 bases and J gave up 7 bases, with 13 bases separating them. The CDR3 nucleotides read TGTGCCACCAGCAGTTTGGGGTCAGGGCAGCCCCAGCATTTT. This codes for CATSSLGSGQPQHF.

The chain couples TRBV18 to TRBJ1-1; 7 bases agree with TRBD1. V lost 6 bases and J lost 4; bases outside the gene matches: 11. The CDR3 is made up of 15 amino acids. The germline CDR1 and CDR2 sequences are KGHSH and LQKENI. CDR3 nucleotide sequence: TGTGCCAGCTCGCTTACCGGGACAGAAGCCACTGAAGCTTTCTTT. Protein product: CASSLTGTEATEAFF.

The chain joins TRBV7-8 to TRBJ1-6, with TRBD1 identical over 12 bases. V shed 5 bases, J shed 9 bases, and the junction held 5 bases outside the gene matches. The CDR3 loop spans 15 amino acids. CDR1 and CDR2 (germline): SGHVS, FQNEAQ. CDR3: CASSHGTGGVSPLHF. The CDR3 region has the DNA TGTGCCAGCAGCCACGGGACAGGGGGCGTTTCACCCCTCCACTTT.

The V and J genes are TRBV4-3 and TRBJ1-5, with D tentatively TRBD1 (6 bases). The CDR3 loop spans 15 amino acids. With 0 bases removed from V and 6 bases from J, the gap between germline ends came to 12 bases. Germline CDR1 and CDR2: LGHNA and YSLEER. The DNA of the CDR3 is TGCGCCAGCAGCCAAGAGTGGGGGGGGCGTCAGCCCCAGCATTTT. Its translation: CASSQEWGGRQPQHF.

The J gene is TRBJ2-7, the V gene TRBV5-8; 7 bases align to TRBD1. With V trimmed by 4 bases and J by 3 bases, 1 base remained unmatched. From germline, CDR1 is SGHTS and CDR2 YDEGEE. CDR3 size: 12 residues. The CDR3 spells CASSRDSYEQYF. In nucleotides, the CDR3 is TGTGCCAGCAGCAGGGACAGCTACGAGCAGTACTTC.

The chain joins TRBV12-3 or TRBV12-4 to TRBJ1-2, with D possibly matching TRBD1 (6 bases). CDR3 size: 13 residues. With 5 bases removed from V and 2 bases from J, the gap between germline ends came to 9 bases. The DNA for the CDR3 is TGTGCCAGCAGTACGGACAGAAACTATGGCTACACCTTC. It codes for CASSTDRNYGYTF.

This clone was counted once. V gene TRBV25-1 combines with J gene TRBJ1-2, with D unresolved. Trimming stripped 3 bases from V and 8 bases from J, with 10 bases between. Germline V gene data show CDR1 as MGHDK and CDR2 as SYGVNS. The CDR3 sequence is 12 residues long. CDR3 residues: CASSDQYEGYTF. CDR3 nucleotides: TGTGCCAGCAGTGATCAATATGAGGGCTACACCTTC.

The chain combines TRBV27 with TRBJ2-1, with 10 bases identical to TRBD1. V was clipped by 6 bases and J by 9 bases; unmatched bases: 11. The V gene's germline CDR1 is MNHEY and CDR2 SMNVEV (reference sequence). The length of the CDR3 is 15 residues. The chain's CDR3 is CASSSGTGDLGEQFF. For the CDR3, the DNA is TGTGCCAGCAGCTCCGGGACAGGGGATTTAGGTGAGCAGTTCTTC.

The CDR3 coding sequence is TGCGCCAGCAGTGGACTAATCCTCTACGAGCAGTACTTC. It translates to CASSGLILYEQYF. The J gene is TRBJ2-7, the V gene TRBV10-2, with TRBD2 as a possible D gene (5 bases). The CDR3 extends over 13 amino acids. The V gene's germline CDR1 is WSHSY and CDR2 SAAADI. The V gene lost 4 bases and the J gene lost 3 bases, with 10 bases spanning the gap.

The gene calls are TRBV19 and TRBJ2-1; D is ambiguous. V lost 9 bases and J lost 12, with 12 bases in between. The CDR3 spans 10 residues. The germline CDR1 and CDR2 sequences are LNHDA and SQIVND (reference sequence). The DNA for the CDR3 is TGTGCCAGAACCTCACATGGGCAGTTCTTC. Encoded protein: CARTSHGQFF. Full variable domain (remainder filled in from reference TRBV19 and TRBJ2-1): DGGITQSPKYLFRKEGQNVTLSCEQNLNHDAMYWYRQDPGQGLRLIYYSQIVNDFQKGDIAEGYSVSREKKESFPLTVTSAQKNPTAFYLCARTSHGQFFGPGTRLTVL.

CDR3 nucleotides: TGTGCCAGCAGCCCCGGGAACTCTGGAAACACCATATATTTT. Protein product: CASSPGNSGNTIYF. V gene TRBV7-6 combines with J gene TRBJ1-3; no firm D call. The CDR3 is made up of 14 amino acids. Germline V gives CDR1 SGHVS, CDR2 FNYEAQ. V was clipped by 5 bases and J by 0 bases, with 8 bases between them.

The rearrangement links TRBV11-2 to TRBJ1-4; 9 bases are shared with TRBD1. The ends lost 5 bases at V and 5 bases at J; junction bases unmatched: 6. CDR3 length equals 15 residues. The germline V gene has CDR1 SGHAT and CDR2 FQNNGV. The CDR3 loop reads CASSPPGQGNEKLFF. The DNA of the CDR3 is TGTGCCAGCAGCCCCCCCGGACAGGGGAATGAAAAACTGTTTTTT.

The chain recombines TRBV6-5 with TRBJ1-2, with no clear D. This CDR3 spans 11 amino acids. Trimming stripped 8 bases from V and 3 bases from J, with 7 bases between. The germline gives CDR1 MNHEY, CDR2 SVGAGI. The CDR3 DNA reads TGTGCCAGCCACAGTGACTATGGCTACACCTTC. As protein: CASHSDYGYTF.

The chain has TRBV3-1 (or the pseudogene TRBV3-2) and TRBJ2-5, with TRBD1 as a possible D gene (6 bases). Germline V gene lookup returns CDR1 LGHDT and CDR2 YNNKEL (reference sequence). Between the trimmed V and J ends, which lost 8 bases and 2 bases, there was a span of 6 bases. The CDR3 loop spans 11 amino acids. This chain's CDR3 is CASGQQETQYF. Written as DNA, the CDR3 is TGTGCCAGCGGACAGCAAGAGACCCAGTACTTC.

The CDR3 sequence is CASSVQGGPDTQYF. For the CDR3, the DNA is TGTGCCAGCAGCGTACAGGGGGGCCCAGATACGCAGTATTTT. The chain combines TRBV7-2 with TRBJ2-3; 8 bases fit TRBD1. Trimming at V came to 5 bases and at J to 4 bases, leaving 5 bases not matched to a gene. The germline gives CDR1 SGHTA, CDR2 FQGNSA. The CDR3 contains 14 residues.

V gene TRBV19 combines with J gene TRBJ2-7, with D possibly being TRBD1 (6 bases). CDR1 is LNHDA and CDR2 is SQIVND in the germline V gene (reference sequence). Deletions cut 10 bases from V and 0 bases from J, with 13 bases between. The CDR3 length is 13 residues. The CDR3 DNA sequence: TGTGCCACCGAGGGGGAAAGCTCCTACGAGCAGTACTTC. Its protein product is CATEGESSYEQYF.

This clone was seen only once. DNA of the CDR3: TGTGCCAGTCCCAGACAGACAAATTCACCCCTCCACTTT. It codes for CASPRQTNSPLHF. The gene calls are TRBV12-3 or TRBV12-4 and TRBJ1-6, with a possible D match to TRBD1 (5 bases). V lost 9 bases and J lost 7, with 13 bases in between. This CDR3 contains 13 residues.

CDR3 protein: CASSPGLNQPQHF. The CDR3 nucleotides read TGCGCCAGCAGCCCAGGGCTCAATCAGCCCCAGCATTTT. The J gene is TRBJ1-5, the V gene TRBV5-1; TRBD1 might be the D (5 bases). Germline V gene data show CDR1 as SGHRS and CDR2 as YFSETQ. The CDR3 contains 13 residues. Trimming stripped 4 bases from V and 3 bases from J, with 8 bases between.

V gene TRBV19 combines with J gene TRBJ2-7, with D possibly matching TRBD2 (6 bases). The CDR3 covers 14 residues. The V and J ends lost 5 bases and 0 bases respectively, with 11 bases between them. The germline CDR1 and CDR2 sequences are LNHDA and SQIVND (reference sequence). CDR3 residues: CASSPGTHSYEQYF. The CDR3 region has the DNA TGTGCCAGTAGTCCCGGGACTCACTCCTACGAGCAGTACTTC.

This chain connects TRBV7-9 to TRBJ1-2; D is unclear. This CDR3 spans 14 amino acids. Germline CDR1 is SEHNR and CDR2 is FQNEAQ (reference sequence). V lost 4 bases to trimming and J lost 1 base, with 10 bases between them. The CDR3 DNA follows: TGTGCCAGCAGCTCGAACGGGGTTAACTATGGCTACACCTTC. Protein sequence: CASSSNGVNYGYTF. Supplemented by reference TRBV7-9 and TRBJ1-2, the full variable domain reads DTGVSQNPRHKITKRGQNVTFRCDPISEHNRLYWYRQTLGQGPEFLTYFQNEAQLEKSRLLSDRFSAERPKGSFSTLEIQRTEQGDSAMYLCASSSNGVNYGYTFGSGTRLTVV.

The rearrangement links TRBV6-5 to TRBJ1-2, with 7 bases that match TRBD1. The CDR3 runs 14 residues. Germline trimming cut 6 bases from V and 5 bases from J; bases unmatched to any gene: 9. Germline CDR1 reads MNHEY; CDR2 reads SVGAGI. CDR3 coding DNA: TGTGCCAGCAGACCGACAGGGTTTTATTATGGCTACACCTTC. This encodes CASRPTGFYYGYTF.

The chain joins TRBV28 to TRBJ1-2; 7 bases align to TRBD1. Looked up from germline, CDR1 is MDHEN and CDR2 is SYDVKM. V lost 7 bases, J lost 5 bases, and 10 bases stayed unmatched. CDR3 size: 14 residues. CDR3: CASTLSGGRYGYTF. CDR3 sequence (DNA): TGTGCCAGCACTCTCTCAGGGGGGAGGTATGGCTACACCTTC.

This chain joins TRBV28 and TRBJ2-3; D gene unclear. The germline V gene encodes CDR1 MDHEN and CDR2 SYDVKM. The CDR3 length is 14 residues. V shed 6 bases and J shed 2 bases, with 12 bases lying between them. Here the CDR3 reads CASSTGSFTDTQYF. In DNA form, the CDR3 reads TGTGCCAGCAGCACCGGGTCATTCACAGATACGCAGTATTTT.

The V and J genes are TRBV12-5 and TRBJ2-1; TRBD2 matches 9 bases. J gave up 4 bases and V 5 bases, and 6 bases lay outside the gene matches. Germline CDR1 is LGHNT and CDR2 is FRNRAP. The CDR3 covers 15 residues. The CDR3 region is CASGLASGTYNEQFF. In DNA, the CDR3 is TGTGCTAGTGGTCTCGCTAGCGGGACGTACAATGAGCAGTTCTTC.

This clone has only a few counts. The rearrangement uses TRBV2 and TRBJ2-3; TRBD2 agrees at 10 bases. Unmatched junction bases numbered 5, after V lost 6 bases and J lost 2 bases. Germline CDR1 reads SNHLY; CDR2 reads FYNNEI. The CDR3 extends over 15 amino acids. The CDR3 sequence is CASRPAGGLTDTQYF. The CDR3 nucleotides read TGTGCCAGCAGGCCAGCGGGGGGGCTCACAGATACGCAGTATTTT.

This rearrangement joins TRBV18 to TRBJ2-3, with a weak D call TRBD1 (5 bases). Germline V lookup: CDR1 KGHSH, CDR2 LQKENI. V lost 2 bases, J lost 4 bases, and 7 bases lay in between. The length of the CDR3 is 13 residues. This chain's CDR3 is CASSPLGADTQYF. The CDR3 coding sequence is TGTGCCAGCTCACCATTAGGGGCAGATACGCAGTATTTT.

This chain links TRBV7-9 with TRBJ1-4; a weak D match, TRBD1 (6 bases). V gave up 8 bases and J gave up 8 bases, with 15 bases separating them. In germline, CDR1 is SEHNR, CDR2 FQNEAQ (reference sequence). This CDR3 contains 13 residues. The CDR3 DNA reads as TGTGCCAGCTTGGACAGTACGGAGGAAAAACTGTTTTTT. This translates into CASLDSTEEKLFF.

This clone was detected ten times or more. The chain joins TRBV20-1 to TRBJ1-1; D gene uncertain. V dropped 0 bases and J dropped 11 bases, with 10 bases sitting between them. The length of the CDR3 is 11 residues. Germline V CDR1 and CDR2: DFQATT, SNEGSKA (reference sequence). The CDR3 sequence is CSARDTGLAFF. The CDR3 region has the DNA TGCAGTGCTAGAGATACGGGGTTGGCTTTCTTT.